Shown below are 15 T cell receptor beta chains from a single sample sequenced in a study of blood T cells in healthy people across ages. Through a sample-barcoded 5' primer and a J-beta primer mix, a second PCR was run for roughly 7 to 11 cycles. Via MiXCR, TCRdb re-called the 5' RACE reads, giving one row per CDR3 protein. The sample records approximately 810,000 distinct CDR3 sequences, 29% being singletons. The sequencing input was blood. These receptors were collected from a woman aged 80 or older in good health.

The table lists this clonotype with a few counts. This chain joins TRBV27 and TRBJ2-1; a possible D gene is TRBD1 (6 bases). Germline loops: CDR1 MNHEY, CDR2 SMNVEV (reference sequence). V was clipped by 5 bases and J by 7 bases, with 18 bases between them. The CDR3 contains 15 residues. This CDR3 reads CASSPTGFSWNEQFF. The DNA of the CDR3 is TGTGCCAGCAGTCCAACAGGGTTTTCATGGAATGAGCAGTTCTTC.

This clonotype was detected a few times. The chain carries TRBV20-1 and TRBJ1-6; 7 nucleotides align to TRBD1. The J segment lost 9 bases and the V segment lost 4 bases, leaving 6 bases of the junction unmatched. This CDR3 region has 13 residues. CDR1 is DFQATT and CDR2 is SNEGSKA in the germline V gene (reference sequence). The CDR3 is CSAIQGFSSPLHF. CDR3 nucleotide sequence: TGCAGTGCTATACAGGGGTTTAGTTCACCCCTCCACTTT.

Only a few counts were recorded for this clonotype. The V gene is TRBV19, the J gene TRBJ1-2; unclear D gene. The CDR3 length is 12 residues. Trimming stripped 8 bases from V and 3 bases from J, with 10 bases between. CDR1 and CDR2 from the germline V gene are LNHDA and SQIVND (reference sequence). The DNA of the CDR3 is TGTGCCAGTGACGGGCTGCACTATGGCTACACCTTC. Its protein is CASDGLHYGYTF.

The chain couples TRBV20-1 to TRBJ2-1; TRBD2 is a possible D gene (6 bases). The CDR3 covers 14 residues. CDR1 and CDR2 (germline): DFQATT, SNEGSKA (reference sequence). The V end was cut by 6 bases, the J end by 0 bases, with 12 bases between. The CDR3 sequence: CSAGTVLSYNEQFF. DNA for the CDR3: TGCAGTGCCGGGACTGTGCTCTCCTACAATGAGCAGTTCTTC.

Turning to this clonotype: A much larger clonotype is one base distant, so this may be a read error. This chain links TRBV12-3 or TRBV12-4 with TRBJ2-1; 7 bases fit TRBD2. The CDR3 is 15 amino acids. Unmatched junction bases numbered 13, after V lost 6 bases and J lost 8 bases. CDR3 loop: CASRPTSVGPDEQFF. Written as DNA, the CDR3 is TGTGCCAGCAGACCTACTAGCGTGGGGCCAGATGAGCAGTTCTTC.

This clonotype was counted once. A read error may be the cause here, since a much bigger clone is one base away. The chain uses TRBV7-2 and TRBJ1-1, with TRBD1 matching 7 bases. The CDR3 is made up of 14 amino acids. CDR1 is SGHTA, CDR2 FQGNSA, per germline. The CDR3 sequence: CAGSPSGGNTEAFF. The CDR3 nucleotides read TGTGCCGGCAGCCCCTCAGGGGGGAACACTGAAGCTTTCTTT.

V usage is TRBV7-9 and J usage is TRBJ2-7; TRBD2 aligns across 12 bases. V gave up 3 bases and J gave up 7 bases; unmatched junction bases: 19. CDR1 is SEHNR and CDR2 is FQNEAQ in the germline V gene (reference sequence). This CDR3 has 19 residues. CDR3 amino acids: CASSLPFRLAGALGSEQYF. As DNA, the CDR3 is TGTGCCAGCAGCTTGCCTTTCAGACTAGCGGGGGCCCTTGGTAGTGAGCAGTACTTC.

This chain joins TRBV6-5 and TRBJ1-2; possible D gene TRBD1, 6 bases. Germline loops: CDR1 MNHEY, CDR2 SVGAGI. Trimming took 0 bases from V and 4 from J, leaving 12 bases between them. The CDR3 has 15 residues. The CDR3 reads CASSYSGGGGYGYTF. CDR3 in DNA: TGTGCCAGCAGTTACTCGGGGGGCGGGGGCTATGGCTACACCTTC.

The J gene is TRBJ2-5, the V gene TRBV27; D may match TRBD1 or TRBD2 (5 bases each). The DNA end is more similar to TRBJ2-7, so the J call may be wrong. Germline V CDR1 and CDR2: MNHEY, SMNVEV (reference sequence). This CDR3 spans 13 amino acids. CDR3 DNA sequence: TGTGCCAGCAGCCCACCATGGGGGAGCGAGCAGTACTTC. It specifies CASSPPWGSEQYF.

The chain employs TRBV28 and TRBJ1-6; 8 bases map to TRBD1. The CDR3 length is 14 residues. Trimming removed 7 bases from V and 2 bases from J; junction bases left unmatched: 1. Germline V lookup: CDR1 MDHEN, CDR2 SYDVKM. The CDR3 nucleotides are TGTGCCAGCAAACAGGGGGCCTATAATTCACCCCTCCACTTT. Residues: CASKQGAYNSPLHF. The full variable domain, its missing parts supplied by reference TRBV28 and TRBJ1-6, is DVKVTQSSRYLVKRTGEKVFLECVQDMDHENMFWYRQDPGLGLRLIYFSYDVKMKEKGDIPEGYSVSREKKERFSLILESASTNQTSMYLCASKQGAYNSPLHFGNGTRLTVT.

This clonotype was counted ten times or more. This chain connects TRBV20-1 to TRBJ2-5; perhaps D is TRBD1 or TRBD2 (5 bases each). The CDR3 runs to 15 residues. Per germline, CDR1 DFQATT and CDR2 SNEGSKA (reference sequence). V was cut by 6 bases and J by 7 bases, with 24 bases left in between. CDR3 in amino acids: CSASLEGLRRGTQYF. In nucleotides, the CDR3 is TGCAGTGCAAGCCTCGAGGGGCTTAGAAGGGGGACCCAGTACTTC.

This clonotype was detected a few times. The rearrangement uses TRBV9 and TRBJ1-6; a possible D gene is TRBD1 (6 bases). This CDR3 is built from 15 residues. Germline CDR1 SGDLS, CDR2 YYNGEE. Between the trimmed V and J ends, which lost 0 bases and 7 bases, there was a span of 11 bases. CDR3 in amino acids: CASSVVGQGNSPLHF. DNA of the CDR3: TGTGCCAGCAGCGTAGTTGGGCAGGGGAATTCACCCCTCCACTTT.

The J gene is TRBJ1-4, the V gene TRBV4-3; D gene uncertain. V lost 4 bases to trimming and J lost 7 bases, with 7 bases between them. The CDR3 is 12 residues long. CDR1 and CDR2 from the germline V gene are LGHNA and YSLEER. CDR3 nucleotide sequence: TGCGCCAGCAGCCGCAACAGTGAAAAACTGTTTTTT. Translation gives CASSRNSEKLFF.

CDR3 residues: CSARGLGNSNQPQHF. The CDR3 DNA follows: TGCAGTGCTAGAGGTCTGGGGAATAGCAATCAGCCCCAGCATTTT. This rearrangement joins TRBV20-1 to TRBJ1-5, with D unclear. V lost 1 base, J lost 0 bases, and 10 bases lay in between. The CDR3 runs 15 residues. Per the germline V gene, CDR1 is DFQATT and CDR2 is SNEGSKA (reference sequence).

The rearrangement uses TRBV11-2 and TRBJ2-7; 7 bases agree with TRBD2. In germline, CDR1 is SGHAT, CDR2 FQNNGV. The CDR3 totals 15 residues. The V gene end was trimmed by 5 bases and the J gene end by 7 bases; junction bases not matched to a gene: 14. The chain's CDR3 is CASSPQRGDYNEQYF. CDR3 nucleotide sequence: TGTGCCAGCAGCCCGCAGCGGGGAGACTACAATGAGCAGTACTTC.